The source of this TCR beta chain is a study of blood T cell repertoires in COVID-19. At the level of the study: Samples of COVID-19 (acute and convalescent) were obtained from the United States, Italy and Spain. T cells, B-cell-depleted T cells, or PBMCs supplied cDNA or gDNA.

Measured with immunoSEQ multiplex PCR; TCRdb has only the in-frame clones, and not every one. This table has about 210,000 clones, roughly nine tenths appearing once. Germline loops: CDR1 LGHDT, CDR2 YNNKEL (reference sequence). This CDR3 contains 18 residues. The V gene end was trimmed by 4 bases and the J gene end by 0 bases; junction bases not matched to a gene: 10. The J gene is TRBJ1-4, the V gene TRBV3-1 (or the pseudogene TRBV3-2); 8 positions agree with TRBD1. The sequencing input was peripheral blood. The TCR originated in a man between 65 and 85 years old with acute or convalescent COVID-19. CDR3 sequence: CASSPPGTGHATNEKLFF. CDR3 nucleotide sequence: TGTGCCAGCAGCCCCCCCGGGACAGGACACGCAACTAATGAAAAACTGTTTTTT.